Presented here are 20 T cell receptor beta chains from one specimen sequenced in a study of blood T cell repertoires in COVID-19. Sequenced by immunoSEQ multiplex PCR; TCRdb stores in-frame clones only, minus some. This sample has more than 250,000 clones, with more than 70% found just once. Sequencing input: PBMCs or T cells enriched from blood (not recorded which). Every receptor here comes from a woman between 25 and 40 years old who had recovered from COVID-19.

This chain links TRBV6-5 with TRBJ1-2, with a weak D call TRBD1 (6 bases). Between the trimmed V and J ends, which lost 3 bases and 6 bases, there was a span of 11 bases. The CDR3 has 13 amino acids. Germline V CDR1 and CDR2: MNHEY, SVGAGI. For the CDR3, the DNA is TGTGCCAGCAGTTATCTTACAGGGAATGGCTACACCTTC. Translation gives CASSYLTGNGYTF.

The rearrangement joins TRBV6-1 to TRBJ1-1; TRBD1 matches at 7 bases. The V gene end was trimmed by 3 bases and the J gene end by 0 bases; junction bases not matched to a gene: 10. CDR3 size: 17 residues. Germline lookup yields CDR1 MNHNS and CDR2 SASEGT. The CDR3 nucleotides read TGTGCCAGCAGTGAGCTGACAGGGAGAACCATGAACACTGAAGCTTTCTTT. Protein sequence: CASSELTGRTMNTEAFF.

A single count supports this clone. The J gene is TRBJ2-5, the V gene TRBV3-1 (or the pseudogene TRBV3-2); TRBD2 aligns across 13 bases. Trimming took 4 bases from V and 5 from J; bases not matched to a gene: 4. The CDR3 consists of 15 residues. Looked up from germline, CDR1 is LGHDT and CDR2 is YNNKEL (reference sequence). CDR3 protein: CASSRLAGGRETQYF. Written as DNA, the CDR3 is TGTGCCAGCAGCCGACTAGCGGGGGGAAGGGAGACCCAGTACTTC.

The gene calls are TRBV5-4 and TRBJ2-7; D uncertain. The V gene's germline CDR1 is SGHNT and CDR2 YYREEE (reference sequence). V shed 5 bases and J shed 6 bases, with 9 bases lying between them. The CDR3 runs 11 residues. CDR3 nucleotides: TGTGCCAGCAGTTTTGGAGTCGAGCAGTACTTC. As protein: CASSFGVEQYF.

V gene TRBV28 combines with J gene TRBJ1-4, with D perhaps TRBD1 (6 bases). From germline, CDR1 is MDHEN and CDR2 SYDVKM. The CDR3 has 15 amino acids. V lost 2 bases to trimming and J lost 4 bases, with 11 bases between them. The CDR3 spells CASSLPGQFNEKLFF. CDR3 bases: TGTGCCAGCAGTTTACCAGGACAGTTTAATGAAAAACTGTTTTTT.

The chain recombines TRBV3-1 (or the pseudogene TRBV3-2) with TRBJ1-1; D is undetermined. Deletions cut 0 bases from V and 7 bases from J, with 6 bases between. Germline-derived CDR1 and CDR2 are LGHDT and YNNKEL (reference sequence). The CDR3 runs 12 residues. The CDR3 nucleotides are TGTGCCAGCAGCCAAGAAGACTTTGAAGCTTTCTTT. Translated, it gives CASSQEDFEAFF.

The chain has TRBV5-1 and TRBJ2-7; TRBD2 aligns across 8 bases. The CDR3 covers 15 residues. J lost 0 bases, V lost 2 bases, and 4 bases had no gene match. Germline loops: CDR1 SGHRS, CDR2 YFSETQ. CDR3 nucleotide sequence: TGCGCCAGCAGCTTCATAGCGGGAACCTCCTACGAGCAGTACTTC. Amino acid sequence: CASSFIAGTSYEQYF. Variable domain in full (rest from reference TRBV5-1 and TRBJ2-7): KAGVTQTPRYLIKTRGQQVTLSCSPISGHRSVSWYQQTPGQGLQFLFEYFSETQRNKGNFPGRFSGRQFSNSRSEMNVSTLELGDSALYLCASSFIAGTSYEQYFGPGTRLTVT.

V gene TRBV30 combines with J gene TRBJ1-1; D is perhaps TRBD1 (5 bases). There are 13 residues in the CDR3. In germline, CDR1 is GTSNPN, CDR2 SVGIG (reference sequence). V lost 5 bases and J 5 bases, leaving 15 bases between the germline ends. The DNA for the CDR3 is TGTGCCTGGGGGGAGGGGCGCGGAACTGAAGCTTTCTTT. Encoded protein: CAWGEGRGTEAFF.

The V gene is TRBV9, the J gene TRBJ1-4; D is ambiguous. CDR3 size: 16 residues. Trimming removed 0 bases from V and 3 bases from J, with 12 bases in between. Per the germline V gene, CDR1 is SGDLS and CDR2 is YYNGEE. The CDR3 region has the DNA TGTGCCAGCAGCGTAGTCGGGGATAGGGCTAATGAAAAACTGTTTTTT. This translates into CASSVVGDRANEKLFF.

The rearrangement uses TRBV27 and TRBJ2-1; 9 nucleotides line up with TRBD1. V shed 7 bases and J 2 bases; nucleotides not matched to a gene: 6. Germline V gene data show CDR1 as MNHEY and CDR2 as SMNVEV (reference sequence). This CDR3 has 15 amino acids. The CDR3 region has the DNA TGTGCCAGCACCCCCCGGACAGGGGCCTACAATGAGCAGTTCTTC. It specifies CASTPRTGAYNEQFF.

The chain has TRBV21-1 and TRBJ1-1; the DNA was not compared with TRBD1, the D call given in the table. TRBV21-1 is a pseudogene segment. The CDR3 is made up of 17 amino acids. CDR3 region: CASSKWLHGTGDTEAFF. The DNA of the CDR3 is TGTGCCAGCAGCAAATGGCTCCATGGGACAGGGGACACTGAAGCTTTCTTT.

The rearrangement uses TRBV28 and TRBJ1-1, with a weak D call TRBD1 (6 bases). Germline-derived CDR1 and CDR2 are MDHEN and SYDVKM. Trimming shortened V by 3 bases and J by 0 bases, and 11 bases separated the two germline ends. The CDR3 contains 15 residues. CDR3 DNA: TGTGCCAGCAGTTTCCAGGACAGACTGAACACTGAAGCTTTCTTT. It is translated as CASSFQDRLNTEAFF.

V and J are TRBV30 and TRBJ1-4, with D maybe TRBD1 (5 bases). CDR1 is GTSNPN and CDR2 is SVGIG in the germline V gene (reference sequence). The ends were cut back, 0 bases at V and 0 bases at J, with 26 bases in the middle. The CDR3 has 21 residues. The CDR3 reads CAWSVYVGRSLVGATNEKLFF. In nucleotides, the CDR3 is TGTGCCTGGAGTGTATATGTCGGCAGGTCCCTCGTAGGGGCAACTAATGAAAAACTGTTTTTT.

The V call is TRBV5-1, the J call TRBJ2-2, with TRBD2 identical over 8 bases. V was clipped by 5 bases and J by 1 base; unmatched bases: 4. CDR1 is SGHRS, CDR2 YFSETQ, per germline. The CDR3 is 15 amino acids. In DNA form, the CDR3 reads TGCGCCAGCAGTCCGGGGGGGAAGAACACCGGGGAGCTGTTTTTT. This sequence encodes CASSPGGKNTGELFF.

The rearrangement uses TRBV29-1 and TRBJ1-2, with TRBD1 as a possible D gene (5 bases). Trimming took off 8 bases at V and 5 bases at J, with 21 bases between the two ends. The germline CDR1 and CDR2 sequences are SQVTM and ANQGSEA. CDR3 length: 14 residues. The CDR3 DNA reads as TGCAGCACTGACGGGGGTGCAAGTAAATATGGCTACACCTTC. Translation: CSTDGGASKYGYTF.

The genes are TRBV7-9 and TRBJ2-7, with 12 bases matching TRBD2. With V trimmed by 5 bases and J by 6 bases, 5 bases remained unmatched. The CDR3 sequence is 14 residues long. Germline V gene data show CDR1 as SEHNR and CDR2 as FQNEAQ (reference sequence). The CDR3 DNA is TGTGCCAGCAGCCCTAGCGGGGGGGCAAGCGAGCAGTACTTC. This encodes CASSPSGGASEQYF.

Points on this clone: Other DNA sequences in the sample encode the same CDR3. The chain couples TRBV7-2 to TRBJ2-5; 8 bases align to TRBD2. From germline, CDR1 is SGHTA and CDR2 FQGNSA. The CDR3 loop spans 14 amino acids. With V trimmed by 2 bases and J by 1 base, 0 bases remained unmatched. The CDR3 spells CASSLSGGQETQYF. In DNA form, the CDR3 reads TGTGCCAGCAGCTTAAGCGGGGGCCAAGAGACCCAGTACTTC.

The V call is TRBV4-3, the J call TRBJ2-7; D is undetermined. Trimming cost V 0 bases and J 0 bases, with 9 bases left between them. The CDR3 consists of 15 residues. Germline V gives CDR1 LGHNA, CDR2 YSLEER. The chain's CDR3 is CASSQDSLSSYEQYF. Written as DNA, the CDR3 is TGCGCCAGCAGCCAAGATTCGCTGAGCTCCTACGAGCAGTACTTC.

The chain is built from TRBV6-5 and TRBJ1-2; 8 bases agree with TRBD1. Losses at the gene ends were 10 bases for V and 8 bases for J; bases not matched to a gene: 9. Germline V CDR1 and CDR2: MNHEY, SVGAGI. The CDR3 loop spans 12 amino acids. CDR3 coding DNA: TGTGCCACCCGACCGACAGGGGAGGGCTACACCTTC. Protein: CATRPTGEGYTF.

The rearrangement joins TRBV20-1 to TRBJ1-6; D might be TRBD1 (6 bases). Trimming took 3 bases from V and 9 from J, leaving 18 bases between them. The CDR3 length is 15 residues. CDR1 is DFQATT, CDR2 SNEGSKA, per germline (reference sequence). The CDR3, as DNA: TGCAGTGCTAGTGAGGTACAGGGTCGGCGTTCACCCCTCCACTTT. This codes for CSASEVQGRRSPLHF.